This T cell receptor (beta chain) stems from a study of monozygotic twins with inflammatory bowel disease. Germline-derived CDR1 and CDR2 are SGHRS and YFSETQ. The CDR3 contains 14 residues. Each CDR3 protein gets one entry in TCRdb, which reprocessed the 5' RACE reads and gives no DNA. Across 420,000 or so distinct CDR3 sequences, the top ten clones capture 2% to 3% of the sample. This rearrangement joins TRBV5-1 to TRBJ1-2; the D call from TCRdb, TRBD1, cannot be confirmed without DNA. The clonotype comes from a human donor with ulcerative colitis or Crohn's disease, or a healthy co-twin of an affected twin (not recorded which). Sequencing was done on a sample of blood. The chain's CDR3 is CASSLNPGGLGYTF.